Here is one T cell receptor (beta chain) with its context. Which antigen it targets is not known. Base-call qualities are not available, and no considerably larger clone is one nucleotide away. V is trimmed back by 0 bases and J by 10 bases, and the junction contains 11 bases that no gene match accounts for. As encoded in the germline V gene, CDR1 is SGHRS while CDR2 is YFSETQ. Including cysteine and phenylalanine, the CDR3 has 16 amino acids. The only DNA kept is the CDR3, 48 bases in frame from the first base. The data were obtained in a study of naive CD8 T cells in extremely preterm neonates (TCRdb year 2017). In the study overall: An age range of 25-50 years is given for the adult participants in the abstract, whereas a range of 20-50 years is given in the methods. TCRbeta CDR3 repertoires of sorted naive CD8+ T cells were compared across four age groups: extremely preterm neonates, term neonates, young children and adults.

The peripheral blood donors were five healthy children aged about 15-56 months who were having elective routine surgery, plus five healthy nonsmoking adults. A FACSAria III cell sorter was used to sort live, Annexin V-negative naive CD8+ T cells (CD3+CD8+CD45RA+CCR7+). Each sample yielded roughly 17,000 to 110,000 sorted naive CD8+ T cells. Ficoll-Paque density gradient centrifugation of diluted blood was used to isolate mononuclear cells. Before sorting, mononuclear cells were cryopreserved in roughly 10% DMSO plus 90% FBS and kept long term at -150 degrees C. After thawing, cells were stained with Annexin V along with antibodies against CD3, CD8, CCR7 and CD45RA. The DNeasy Blood and Tissue Kit was used to extract genomic DNA from snap-frozen pellets of sorted cells. Overall results and qualifications from the work: Preterm CDR3s were shorter, with fewer N additions and less junctional trimming, and were closer to germline than those of older groups. Preterm neonates shared more CDR3 nucleotide sequences (around 2.5%) than term neonates (approximately 0.4%), young children (roughly 0.03%) and adults (about 0.01%). Among the limitations the authors pointed out were a small sample size and productive template counts that varied across preterm samples. To track T cell development within individuals, the authors urged prospective longitudinal studies of preterm and term neonates. Preterm neonates showed significantly lower iChao1 richness than every other age group (p < 0.05) along with an even clone distribution, indicating a less rich repertoire.

TCRbeta CDR3 regions were amplified from genomic DNA by a two-step, bias-controlled multiplex PCR. Primers specific for every TRBV and TRBJ gene segment were used in the multiplex PCR. The immunoSEQ Assay was used to generate the TCRbeta repertoire data. The authors' analysis ran thus. To merge closely related sequences, reads went through filtering and clustering using a relative-frequency ratio and a modified nearest-neighbor algorithm. IMGT annotation was followed for the assignment of V, D and J genes to CDR3 sequences. Template counts were corrected for PCR amplification bias and quantified by comparison with synthetic TCR CDR3 analog sequences. Analyses were restricted to unique productive sequences, meaning in-frame CDR3 sequences without stop codons. Clonality, defined as 1 minus Pielou's evenness, and iChao1 richness were computed with the immunoSEQ Analyzer software. Depending on the Shapiro-Wilk normality results, either Student's t-test or a non-parametric test was run in JMP for statistical testing. TCRdb's version of the immuneACCESS table is confined to in-frame rearrangements and falls short of the full clone set. An unresolved V gene accounts for under half of the shortfall where checked; the remainder is of unknown origin. The DNA was the basis for D and trimming; V, J and clone size are from that table. The sample has about 4,000 clones on record, roughly 97% of them singletons. Clones ranked in the top ten supply 0.65% to 0.9% of the sample.

This TCR was recovered from a human donor in good health. The sequence is built from TRBV5-1 and TRBJ1-4; 8 of the junction bases match TRBD1. Sequenced input: naive CD8+ T cells from blood. The sequenced DNA: TGCGCCAGCAGCTTGGCTGGACAGGGAATAGCTGGAAAACTGTTTTTT. It translates as CASSLAGQGIAGKLFF.